These T cell receptor beta chains were read from a single sample in a study of blood T cells in healthy people across ages. MiXCR, applied by TCRdb to the 5' RACE reads, yields one record per CDR3 protein. This repertoire shows 1.5 million to 1.8 million distinct CDR3 sequences, approximately 43% found once; its top ten account for more than 4%. The sequenced material came from blood. These receptors were obtained from a woman younger than 30 in good health. Both conserved end residues are part of each CDR3.

TRBJ1-5 TRBV12-3/TRBV12-4 CASRRGDRLGGQPQHF
TRBJ2-7 TRBV9 CASSVGIGSIYEQYF
- TRBV3-1 CASSQGPGPHEQYF
- TRBV6-6 CASRALGGSYNEQYF
TRBJ2-7 TRBV20-1 CSARAAGEVRAYEQYF
TRBJ2-5 TRBV2 CASRTGVPETQYF
TRBJ1-1 TRBV12-3/TRBV12-4 CASSSPLGMNTEAFF
TRBJ2-5 TRBV7-9 CASSSGLVETQYF
- TRBV27 CASSRDGLGGEQYF
TRBJ2-3 TRBV4-2 CASSRLLAGSSTDTQYF
TRBJ1-1 TRBV20-1 CSARVGSEAFF
TRBJ1-1 TRBV9 CASSVDGTPNTEAFF
TRBJ2-1 TRBV2 CASSEQGQGVHYEQFF
TRBJ2-1 TRBV3-1 CASSLLAYIHEQFF
TRBJ1-5 TRBV5-7 CASSFCRVNQPQHF
TRBJ1-1 TRBV12-3/TRBV12-4 CASRLGSTEAFF
TRBJ1-4 TRBV5-1 CASSGGRNNEKLFF
TRBJ2-2 TRBV29-1 CSVGGGDTGELFF
- TRBV20-1 CSVEAGGMSDEQYF
TRBJ2-1 TRBV29-1 CSVGTSGGDEQFF
TRBJ1-2 TRBV6-1 CASSEALGQSYTF
TRBJ2-1 TRBV5-1 CASRYGLATGDEQFF
TRBJ1-2 TRBV29-1 CSVEERLRNYGYTF
TRBJ2-7 TRBV11-1 CASSPSASGSYEQYF
TRBJ2-1 TRBV4-2 CASSQEGFTAGGSYNEQFF
TRBJ1-2 TRBV27 CASSFEQGTIPYGYTF
TRBJ2-7 TRBV7-2 CASSLRSPTGNHEQYF
TRBJ2-1 TRBV4-3 CASSQAGTSNEDEQFF
TRBJ2-7 TRBV7-9 CASSLTGNREPDEEQYF
TRBJ2-6 TRBV6-1 CASNSGANVLTF
TRBJ1-1 TRBV27 CASSFQGGLGNTEAFF
TRBJ1-1 TRBV4-3 CASSPLGTVGTTEAFF
TRBJ2-7 TRBV2 CASSEHRSGGQYF
TRBJ1-2 TRBV6-5 CASSYSKGQGGNLNYGYTF
TRBJ1-2 TRBV7-2 CASTLLSGKSSGYTF
TRBJ2-1 TRBV30 CACLSRAPYNEQFF
TRBJ2-7 TRBV20-1 CSARDPASGPSYEQYF
TRBJ2-7 TRBV15 CATSRLGLAGGIYEQYF
TRBJ1-1 TRBV7-9 CASSLYWGGARDTEAFF
TRBJ2-7 TRBV28 CASSLPGRQQYF
TRBJ2-1 TRBV6-2/TRBV6-3 CASSRLSGRATNEQFF